This TCR beta chain stems from a study of HIV-infected patients and healthy controls. Whole blood was used without fractionation, so all unsorted peripheral T cells were included. About 500 ng RNA was reverse transcribed with alpha and beta constant-region primers. Using multiplexing indices, alpha and beta chain libraries were generated apart by chain-specific third strand synthesis. Each molecule carried a 12-nucleotide identifier made of two joined random hexamers added before amplification. MiXCR was run by TCRdb on the 5' RACE reads, yielding one entry per CDR3 protein. The table shows 15,000 to 20,000 distinct CDR3 sequences, with over 9.5% occurring only once. The CDR3 covers 14 residues. The junction had 4 bases not matched to a gene; V was cut back by 0 bases and J by 8 bases. CDR1 SGHRS and CDR2 YFSETQ come from the germline V gene. This clonotype has ten or more counts. Its target is unknown.

Study conclusions and caveats: The authors saw processing only sixteen HIV-infected individuals as a major limitation on generality. HIV-infected patients and controls differed significantly in mean usage of eight alpha and eight beta V genes. Apparent post-therapy Gini recovery among HIV-infected patients was not reproduced with size-matched repertoires.

Sequencing was done on a sample of blood. The chain has TRBV5-1 and TRBJ2-1; 8 bases line up with TRBD1. This TCR was sampled from an adult in good health. The CDR3 DNA sequence: TGCGCCAGCAGCTTGGGGCAGGGGGCCGATGAGCAGTTCTTC. Translated: CASSLGQGADEQFF.